Sequencing of this TCR beta chain was carried out in a study of PD-L1 blockade in urothelial cancer. Using immunoSEQ multiplex PCR, the repertoire was profiled, and TCRdb retains in-frame clones only, with some absent. The sample has under 55,000 clones, about 80% seen once; the top ten hold 5.5% to 7%. This clone was detected a few times. Germline V gene data show CDR1 as SGDLS and CDR2 as YYNGEE. With 4 bases clipped from V and 7 bases from J, the junction kept 16 bases outside the gene matches. This CDR3 spans 17 amino acids. The chain employs TRBV9 and TRBJ2-1; the match to TRBD2 covers 8 bases. The receptor was isolated from a man aged 35 to 55 with urothelial cancer. The sample in question was PBMCs, obtained around atezolizumab (anti-PD-L1) treatment. This CDR3 reads CASSREMAQRERNEQFF. The CDR3 nucleotides are TGTGCCAGCAGCCGGGAGATGGCGCAGCGGGAGAGGAATGAGCAGTTCTTC.